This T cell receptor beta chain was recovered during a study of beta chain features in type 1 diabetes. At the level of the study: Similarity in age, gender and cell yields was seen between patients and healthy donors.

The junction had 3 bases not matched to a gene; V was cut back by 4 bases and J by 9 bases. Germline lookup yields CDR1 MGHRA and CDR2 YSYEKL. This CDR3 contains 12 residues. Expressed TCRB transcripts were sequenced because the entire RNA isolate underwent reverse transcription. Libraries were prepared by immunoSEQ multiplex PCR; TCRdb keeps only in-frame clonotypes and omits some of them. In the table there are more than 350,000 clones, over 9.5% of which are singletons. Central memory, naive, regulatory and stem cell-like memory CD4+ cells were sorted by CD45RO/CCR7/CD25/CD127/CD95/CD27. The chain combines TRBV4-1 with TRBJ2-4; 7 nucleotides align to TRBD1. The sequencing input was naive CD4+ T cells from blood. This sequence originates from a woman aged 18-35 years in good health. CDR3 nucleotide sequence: TGCGCCAGCAGCCGGACAGGTAGCATTCAGTACTTC. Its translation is CASSRTGSIQYF.